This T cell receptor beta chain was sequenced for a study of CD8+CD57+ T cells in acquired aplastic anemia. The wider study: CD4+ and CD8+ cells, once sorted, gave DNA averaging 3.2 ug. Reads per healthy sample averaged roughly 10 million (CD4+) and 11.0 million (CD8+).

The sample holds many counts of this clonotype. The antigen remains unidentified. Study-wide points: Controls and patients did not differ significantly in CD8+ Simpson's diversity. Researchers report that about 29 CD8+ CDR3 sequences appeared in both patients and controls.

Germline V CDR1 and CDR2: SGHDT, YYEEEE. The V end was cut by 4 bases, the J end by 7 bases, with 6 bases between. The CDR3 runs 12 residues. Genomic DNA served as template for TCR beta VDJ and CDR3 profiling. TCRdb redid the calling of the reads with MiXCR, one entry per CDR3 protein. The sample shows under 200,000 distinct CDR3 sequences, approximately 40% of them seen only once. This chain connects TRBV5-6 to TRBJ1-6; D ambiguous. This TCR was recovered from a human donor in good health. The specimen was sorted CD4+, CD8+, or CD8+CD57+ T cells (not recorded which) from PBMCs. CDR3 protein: CASSDTNSPLHF. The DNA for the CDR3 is TGTGCCAGCAGCGACACAAATTCACCCCTCCACTTT.